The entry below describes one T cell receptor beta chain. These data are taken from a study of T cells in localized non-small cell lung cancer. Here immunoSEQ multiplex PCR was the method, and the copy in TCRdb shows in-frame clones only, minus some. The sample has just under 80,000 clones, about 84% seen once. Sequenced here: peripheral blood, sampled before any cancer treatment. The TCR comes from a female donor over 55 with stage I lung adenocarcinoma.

The CDR3 DNA sequence: TGTGCCAGCAATTTTGGGGCGCTTATCTATGGCTACACCTTC. This sequence encodes CASNFGALIYGYTF. The J gene is TRBJ1-2, the V gene TRBV5-8; a possible D gene is TRBD1 (5 bases). In germline, CDR1 is SGHTS, CDR2 YDEGEE. V lost 6 bases, J lost 4 bases, and 16 bases lay in between. CDR3 length equals 14 residues.